This TCR beta chain was sequenced in a study of OX40 agonist ivuxolimab in advanced cancers. With V trimmed by 3 bases and J by 2 bases, 10 bases remained unmatched. This CDR3 spans 16 amino acids. The germline gives CDR1 SGHRS, CDR2 YFSETQ. Only in-frame clones appear in the TCRdb table, and some are missing; sequencing was by immunoSEQ multiplex PCR. The table shows roughly 75,000 clones, with approximately 89% occurring only once. Autoimmune disease history or systemic immunosuppression led to patients being barred. The TCR originated in an adult with an advanced solid tumor such as melanoma, head and neck, liver or kidney cancer. The material was CD4+ or CD8+ T cells sorted from blood, obtained in a trial of the OX40 agonist ivuxolimab. V usage is TRBV5-1 and J usage is TRBJ1-1; 7 bases agree with TRBD1. As DNA, the CDR3 is TGCGCCAGCAGCTCCCCCGGGACAGAGCTTAACACTGAAGCTTTCTTT. Protein: CASSSPGTELNTEAFF.